The next 15 T cell receptor beta chains were all read from a single sample in a study of blood T cell repertoires in COVID-19. Clones were sequenced by immunoSEQ multiplex PCR, and TCRdb holds only the in-frame ones, with some missing. The sample consists of around 98,000 clones, roughly 82% of them appearing once. The sample taken for sequencing was peripheral blood. These receptors all come from a man between 65 and 80 years old with active or convalescent COVID-19.

The J gene is TRBJ1-2, the V gene TRBV4-3; 7 bases are shared with TRBD1. CDR1 and CDR2 (germline): LGHNA, YSLEER. There are 17 residues in the CDR3. V was clipped by 0 bases and J by 4 bases; unmatched bases: 11. Here the CDR3 DNA reads TGCGCCAGCAGCCAAGAAGCCCGACTCCGGGACAGCTATGGCTACACCTTC. As protein: CASSQEARLRDSYGYTF.

A few counts support this clone. The chain combines TRBV6-5 with TRBJ1-5; D unclear. V lost 6 bases and J 4 bases, leaving 10 bases between the germline ends. The germline V gene has CDR1 MNHEY and CDR2 SVGAGI. The CDR3 loop spans 13 amino acids. CDR3 in DNA: TGTGCCAGCAGAAGCGCTTTAAATCAGCCCCAGCATTTT. It codes for CASRSALNQPQHF.

The chain employs TRBV6-5 and TRBJ2-7; possible D gene TRBD2, 5 bases. Germline CDR1 reads MNHEY; CDR2 reads SVGAGI. Between the trimmed V and J ends, which lost 1 base and 0 bases, there was a span of 10 bases. This CDR3 region has 15 residues. This CDR3 is CASSYLASGSYEQYF. The CDR3 DNA is TGTGCCAGCAGTTACTTAGCGAGTGGCTCCTACGAGCAGTACTTC.

The CDR3 nucleotides are TGCGCCAGCAGCCAAGTGCCAGTGGGCGGGGGGGCGCGGAATGAGCAGTTCTTC. This sequence encodes CASSQVPVGGGARNEQFF. The genes are TRBV4-1 and TRBJ2-1; 9 bases fit TRBD2. Losses at the gene ends were 1 base for V and 7 bases for J; bases not matched to a gene: 14. CDR1 is MGHRA, CDR2 YSYEKL, per germline. The CDR3 has 18 residues.

The chain is built from TRBV3-1 (or the pseudogene TRBV3-2) and TRBJ2-6; TRBD2 might be the D (7 bases). V lost 1 base and J lost 0, with 16 bases in between. The CDR3 runs 19 residues. Germline CDR1 reads LGHDT; CDR2 reads YNNKEL (reference sequence). The CDR3 reads CASSQATRGRVSGANVLTF. CDR3 sequence (DNA): TGTGCCAGCAGCCAAGCGACGAGGGGGAGGGTCTCTGGGGCCAACGTCCTGACTTTC.

This chain connects TRBV12-5 to TRBJ1-6; D ambiguous. The ends were cut back, 0 bases at V and 0 bases at J, with 9 bases in the middle. CDR3 length: 17 residues. Germline assignment: CDR1 LGHNT and CDR2 FRNRAP. In DNA form, the CDR3 reads TGTGCTAGTGGTTTGGTACTTGGGAGCTCCTATAATTCACCCCTCCACTTT. Encoded protein: CASGLVLGSSYNSPLHF. The whole variable domain, filled in from reference TRBV12-5 and TRBJ1-6, reads DARVTQTPRHKVTEMGQEVTMRCQPILGHNTVFWYRQTMMQGLELLAYFRNRAPLDDSGMPKDRFSAEMPDATLATLKIQPSEPRDSAVYFCASGLVLGSSYNSPLHFGNGTRLTVT.

A single count supports this clone. This sequence joins TRBV7-9 and TRBJ2-5, with D possibly TRBD1 on 5 matching bases. Germline values: CDR1 SEHNR, CDR2 FQNEAQ (reference sequence). CDR3 length: 15 amino acids. V was cut by 1 base and J by 2 bases, with 11 bases left in between. The CDR3 spells CASSLGTMPQETQYF. CDR3 DNA sequence: TGTGCCAGCAGCTTAGGGACAATGCCTCAAGAGACCCAGTACTTC. Together with reference TRBV7-9 and TRBJ2-5, the CDR3 gives the full variable domain: DTGVSQNPRHKITKRGQNVTFRCDPISEHNRLYWYRQTLGQGPEFLTYFQNEAQLEKSRLLSDRFSAERPKGSFSTLEIQRTEQGDSAMYLCASSLGTMPQETQYFGPGTRLLVL.

The V call is TRBV19, the J call TRBJ1-2, with 9 bases matching TRBD1. V lost 4 bases and J lost 4; bases outside the gene matches: 7. Germline V gives CDR1 LNHDA, CDR2 SQIVND (reference sequence). The CDR3 extends over 15 amino acids. CDR3 loop: CASSNPSTGGYGYTF. The DNA for the CDR3 is TGTGCCAGTAGTAATCCTTCGACAGGGGGCTATGGCTACACCTTC.

The gene calls are TRBV20-1 and TRBJ2-1; 7 bases match TRBD1. Unmatched junction bases numbered 10, after V lost 4 bases and J lost 1 base. The CDR3 extends over 16 amino acids. From germline, CDR1 is DFQATT and CDR2 SNEGSKA (reference sequence). The CDR3 DNA follows: TGCAGTGCTACTGATGGAACAGGGGCGTCCTACAATGAGCAGTTCTTC. Its translation: CSATDGTGASYNEQFF.

This clone showed up just once. The chain has TRBV5-6 and TRBJ2-3; D is undetermined. The CDR3 spans 13 residues. Trimming took off 0 bases at V and 4 bases at J, with 6 bases between the two ends. The germline V gene encodes CDR1 SGHDT and CDR2 YYEEEE. In DNA, the CDR3 is TGTGCCAGCAGCTTGGCGCGTGCAGATACGCAGTATTTT. It is translated as CASSLARADTQYF.

V and J are TRBV6-2 or TRBV6-3 and TRBJ2-7; a weak D match, TRBD1 (6 bases). Germline-derived CDR1 and CDR2 are MNHEY and SVGEGT. The ends were cut back, 0 bases at V and 3 bases at J, with 15 bases in the middle. The CDR3 sequence is 16 residues long. CDR3 in amino acids: CASSYSGQQVLYEQYF. In DNA form, the CDR3 reads TGTGCCAGCAGTTACTCTGGACAGCAAGTCCTCTACGAGCAGTACTTC.

The V call is TRBV9, the J call TRBJ2-2; the match to TRBD1 covers 7 bases. The V gene end was trimmed by 3 bases and the J gene end by 4 bases; junction bases not matched to a gene: 3. The CDR3 spans 14 residues. CDR1 and CDR2 from the germline V gene are SGDLS and YYNGEE. The CDR3: CASSERDSTGELFF. CDR3 coding DNA: TGTGCCAGCAGCGAGAGGGACAGCACCGGGGAGCTGTTTTTT.

The CDR3 reads CASSWTSGQETQYF. CDR3 nucleotide sequence: TGTGCCAGCTCATGGACTAGCGGGCAAGAGACCCAGTACTTC. This chain uses TRBV18 with TRBJ2-5; 11 nucleotides match TRBD2. This CDR3 has 14 residues. Germline-derived CDR1 and CDR2 are KGHSH and LQKENI. With V trimmed by 5 bases and J by 2 bases, 1 base remained unmatched.

V and J are TRBV15 and TRBJ1-2; D possibly corresponds to TRBD1 (6 bases). The germline V gene has CDR1 LNHNV and CDR2 YYDKDF (reference sequence). Trimming removed 2 bases from V and 7 bases from J, with 20 bases in between. The CDR3 extends over 16 amino acids. The CDR3 loop is CATSRSFDRSPGGYTF. The CDR3 region has the DNA TGTGCCACCAGCAGAAGCTTTGACAGGTCACCCGGTGGCTACACCTTC.

The V call is TRBV7-2, the J call TRBJ2-7; D might be TRBD1 (5 bases). V was clipped by 1 base and J by 1 base, with 11 bases between them. CDR3 size: 15 residues. CDR1 is SGHTA and CDR2 is FQGNSA in the germline V gene. The CDR3 spells CASSLVGDGSYEQYF. In nucleotides, the CDR3 is TGTGCCAGCAGCTTAGTAGGGGATGGATCCTACGAGCAGTACTTC.